The 13 T cell receptor beta chains listed next were all sequenced from one sample in a study of vaccination and CD4 T cells after COVID-19. An Oncomine TCR Beta short-read assay was used to sequence the DNA from cultured CD4+ T cells. MiXCR was run by TCRdb on the PCR reads, yielding one entry per CDR3 protein. Of tens of thousands of distinct CDR3 sequences in the sample, 43% were seen once. Their antigens are not known. The sample's treatment: approximately 9-day PBMC culture with coronavirus spike peptide pools or control peptides (ViraFEST assay). This sample comprised CD4+ T cells from blood, cultured in vitro, obtained after SARS-CoV-2 vaccination. These receptors were obtained from a human donor who had recovered from COVID-19.

This clonotype has more than one count but fewer than ten. The V call is TRBV27, the J call TRBJ2-7, with 7 bases fitting TRBD1. The CDR3 runs 12 residues. V shed 3 bases, J shed 7 bases, and the junction held 3 bases outside the gene matches. Germline CDR1 is MNHEY and CDR2 is SMNVEV (reference sequence). The CDR3 here is CASSFRQGEQYF. In DNA form, the CDR3 reads TGTGCCAGCAGTTTCCGACAGGGAGAGCAGTACTTC.

The chain couples TRBV20-1 to TRBJ2-5; TRBD2 might be the D (6 bases). This CDR3 comprises 19 residues. V lost 0 bases and J lost 5, with 28 bases in between. From germline, CDR1 is DFQATT and CDR2 SNEGSKA (reference sequence). CDR3 sequence (DNA): TGCAGTGCTAGAGATCTCTTCTACCGGGAGTCCCGGGTTAGGGAGACCCAGTACTTC. Its translation: CSARDLFYRESRVRETQYF.

The count of this clonotype is one. This chain joins TRBV11-3 and TRBJ2-1; either TRBD1 or TRBD2 may supply D (5 bases each). Per the germline V gene, CDR1 is SGHNT and CDR2 is YENEEA. The V end was cut by 4 bases, the J end by 0 bases, with 13 bases between. This CDR3 has 16 residues. In nucleotides, the CDR3 is TGTGCCAGCAGCTCCAGGGCGGGCCCCTCCTACAATGAGCAGTTCTTC. Translation: CASSSRAGPSYNEQFF. Supplemented by reference TRBV11-3 and TRBJ2-1, the full variable domain reads EAGVVQSPRYKIIEKKQPVAFWCNPISGHNTLYWYLQNLGQGPELLIRYENEEAVDDSQLPKDRFSAERLKGVDSTLKIQPAELGDSAVYLCASSSRAGPSYNEQFFGPGTRLTVL.

The chain combines TRBV2 with TRBJ2-3; D might be TRBD2 (5 bases). The V end lost 1 base, the J end lost 13 bases, and 12 bases lay between the germline ends. CDR3 length equals 12 residues. Germline V gene sequence: CDR1 SNHLY, CDR2 FYNNEI. This chain's CDR3 is CASSEGLSGEYF. DNA for the CDR3: TGTGCCAGCAGTGAAGGGCTAAGCGGCGAGTATTTT.

The gene calls are TRBV11-3 and TRBJ2-5, with TRBD1 as a possible D gene (5 bases). The CDR3 covers 16 residues. Germline lookup yields CDR1 SGHNT and CDR2 YENEEA. Trimming cost V 1 base and J 1 base, with 13 bases left between them. In DNA, the CDR3 is TGTGCCAGCAGCTTAGCTCCAGGGCCCTCCCAAGAGACCCAGTACTTC. Its protein is CASSLAPGPSQETQYF.

This clonotype has more than one count but fewer than ten. The genes are TRBV12-3 or TRBV12-4 and TRBJ2-2; no reliable D call. Trimming took 0 bases from V and 4 from J, leaving 6 bases between them. This CDR3 contains 14 residues. The CDR3 sequence is CASSLAPFTGELFF. The CDR3 coding sequence is TGTGCCAGCAGTTTAGCGCCGTTCACCGGGGAGCTGTTTTTT.

The CDR3 loop is CSAIRDPTTEQFF. CDR3 DNA: TGCAGTGCTATCCGGGACCCGACGACTGAGCAGTTCTTC. J is TRBJ2-1 and V is TRBV20-1; either TRBD1 or TRBD2 may fit D (5 bases each). This CDR3 is 13 amino acids long. Per germline, CDR1 DFQATT and CDR2 SNEGSKA (reference sequence). The V end lost 4 bases, the J end lost 9 bases, and 16 bases lay between the germline ends.

This chain uses TRBV20-1 with TRBJ2-5; TRBD2 agrees at 11 bases. CDR1 and CDR2 (germline): DFQATT, SNEGSKA (reference sequence). With 0 bases clipped from V and 7 bases from J, the junction kept 10 bases outside the gene matches. The CDR3 has 16 residues. The CDR3: CSARDGTSGASWTQYF. For the CDR3, the DNA is TGCAGTGCTAGAGACGGGACTAGCGGAGCTTCTTGGACCCAGTACTTC.

The gene calls are TRBV6-1 and TRBJ2-7; D may correspond to TRBD1 or TRBD2 (5 bases each). Trimming took off 7 bases at V and 2 bases at J, with 21 bases between the two ends. The CDR3 length is 16 residues. CDR1 is MNHNS and CDR2 is SASEGT in the germline V gene. The CDR3 reads CASTPLGTDPTYEQYF. CDR3 DNA sequence: TGTGCCAGCACCCCACTGGGGACGGACCCTACCTACGAGCAGTACTTC.

This clonotype turned up a few times. The chain has TRBV11-3 and TRBJ2-5; either TRBD1 or TRBD2 may fit D (5 bases each). From germline, CDR1 is SGHNT and CDR2 YENEEA. The CDR3 has 15 residues. The V and J ends lost 0 bases and 5 bases respectively, with 13 bases between them. CDR3 nucleotide sequence: TGTGCCAGCAGCTTAGATTCGGGGCGTCGGGAGACCCAGTACTTC. Residues: CASSLDSGRRETQYF.

This clonotype was seen only a few times. The chain combines TRBV6-5 with TRBJ1-1, with D unclear. The germline V and J ends were trimmed by 0 bases and 4 bases, with 9 bases remaining between them. The V gene's germline CDR1 is MNHEY and CDR2 SVGAGI. The CDR3 sequence is 14 residues long. The CDR3 region is CASSYSEWGTEAFF. CDR3 sequence (DNA): TGTGCCAGCAGTTACTCGGAGTGGGGCACTGAAGCTTTCTTT.

J is TRBJ1-1 and V is TRBV20-1; perhaps TRBD1 as D (5 bases). Trimming took off 0 bases at V and 0 bases at J, with 11 bases between the two ends. The CDR3 consists of 15 residues. Germline V gene data show CDR1 as DFQATT and CDR2 as SNEGSKA (reference sequence). The CDR3 sequence is CSARDLQGLNTEAFF. The CDR3 DNA reads TGCAGTGCTAGAGATTTGCAGGGTTTGAACACTGAAGCTTTCTTT.

The J gene is TRBJ2-7, the V gene TRBV6-1; D call uncertain. Trimming left V 6 bases short and J 4 bases short, with 13 bases between. This CDR3 region has 13 residues. Looked up from germline, CDR1 is MNHNS and CDR2 is SASEGT. CDR3 amino acids: CASSLTERYEQYF. In nucleotides, the CDR3 is TGTGCCAGCAGCCTGACGGAGAGGTACGAGCAGTACTTC.